These 19 T cell receptor beta chains came from one sample sequenced in a study of cytomegalovirus exposure and HLA in healthy donors. Use of 60 Vbeta and 13 Jbeta primers characterized the PCR. TCRdb's table, derived via immunoSEQ multiplex PCR, lists solely in-frame clones and lacks some. The sample lists about 150,000 clones, about two thirds occurring once. The sample comprised PBMCs. All receptors come from a woman aged 18-35 years in good health and CMV-seronegative.

The chain carries TRBV9 and TRBJ2-3; tentative D call: TRBD2 (5 bases). Trimming took 3 bases from V and 5 from J, leaving 19 bases between them. Germline CDR1 and CDR2: SGDLS and YYNGEE. The CDR3 is 16 residues long. CDR3 DNA sequence: TGTGCCAGCAGCGGCCTCGGGCGTGAGGGCAAAGATACGCAGTATTTT. This gives the protein CASSGLGREGKDTQYF. Full variable domain (rest looked up from reference TRBV9 and TRBJ2-3): DSGVTQTPKHLITATGQRVTLRCSPRSGDLSVYWYQQSLDQGLQFLIQYYNGEERAKGNILERFSAQQFPDLHSELNLSSLELGDSALYFCASSGLGREGKDTQYFGPGTRLTVL.

This clone was observed a handful of times. V and J are TRBV5-1 and TRBJ1-2; the match to TRBD1 covers 10 bases. Trimming removed 4 bases from V and 0 bases from J; junction bases left unmatched: 6. CDR3 size: 16 residues. Per the germline V gene, CDR1 is SGHRS and CDR2 is YFSETQ. The CDR3 reads CASSTGTGDANYGYTF. The CDR3 DNA follows: TGCGCCAGCAGCACAGGGACAGGGGACGCTAACTATGGCTACACCTTC.

CDR3 in amino acids: CASSSTGLAGSSYNEQFF. The CDR3 DNA reads as TGCGCCAGCAGCTCAACCGGACTAGCGGGAAGCTCCTACAATGAGCAGTTCTTC. V is TRBV5-1 and J is TRBJ2-1, with TRBD2 matching over 12 bases. The CDR3 covers 18 residues. Unmatched junction bases numbered 7, after V lost 3 bases and J lost 0 bases. Germline V lookup: CDR1 SGHRS, CDR2 YFSETQ.

The chain joins TRBV7-9 to TRBJ2-1; 9 bases align to TRBD2. Trimming removed 7 bases from V and 4 bases from J; junction bases left unmatched: 14. The CDR3 has 17 residues. Germline CDR1 and CDR2: SEHNR and FQNEAQ (reference sequence). The CDR3 loop reads CASTIEGTSKIYNEQFF. DNA of the CDR3: TGTGCCAGCACCATAGAAGGGACTAGCAAAATTTACAATGAGCAGTTCTTC.

CDR3 protein: CASSLARASYEQYF. CDR3 in DNA: TGCGCCAGCAGCTTGGCGAGGGCCTCCTACGAGCAGTACTTC. This chain joins TRBV5-1 and TRBJ2-7; possible D gene TRBD2, 5 bases. V lost 0 bases and J lost 0, with 7 bases in between. The CDR3 consists of 14 residues. CDR1 and CDR2 (germline): SGHRS, YFSETQ.

CDR3 residues: CASSQDPLNTEAFF. In DNA, the CDR3 is TGCGCCAGCAGCCAAGACCCGTTGAACACTGAAGCTTTCTTT. V gene TRBV4-3 combines with J gene TRBJ1-1; D gene unclear. Per germline, CDR1 LGHNA and CDR2 YSLEER. V lost 0 bases and J 0 bases, leaving 5 bases between the germline ends. This CDR3 spans 14 amino acids.

The chain carries TRBV28 and TRBJ1-6; possibly TRBD1 for D (5 bases). Germline V gene sequence: CDR1 MDHEN, CDR2 SYDVKM. Between the trimmed V and J ends, which lost 9 bases and 0 bases, there was a span of 12 bases. CDR3 length: 15 residues. Here the CDR3 reads CARLLQGSYNSPLHF. The CDR3 DNA is TGTGCCAGACTCCTCCAGGGCTCCTATAATTCACCCCTCCACTTT.

This clone occurred a few times. This chain links TRBV4-3 with TRBJ2-5, with 7 bases fitting TRBD2. The CDR3 contains 15 residues. CDR1 LGHNA and CDR2 YSLEER come from the germline V gene. V lost 5 bases to trimming and J lost 5 bases; unmatched junction nucleotides: 11. The CDR3 protein is CASSDGLGLQETQYF. The CDR3 nucleotides read TGCGCCAGCAGCGACGGACTAGGGCTCCAGGAGACCCAGTACTTC.

V usage is TRBV11-2 and J usage is TRBJ2-1; 8 nucleotides line up with TRBD2. The J segment lost 7 bases and the V segment lost 5 bases, leaving 10 bases of the junction unmatched. Germline loops: CDR1 SGHAT, CDR2 FQNNGV. The CDR3 consists of 15 residues. The CDR3 DNA follows: TGTGCCAGCAGCGCCAGCAGCGGGAGTTTAAATGAGCAGTTCTTC. This encodes CASSASSGSLNEQFF.

V and J are TRBV15 and TRBJ2-5; 11 bases agree with TRBD2. Per the germline V gene, CDR1 is LNHNV and CDR2 is YYDKDF (reference sequence). This CDR3 has 15 residues. V lost 1 base to trimming and J lost 5 bases; unmatched junction nucleotides: 3. CDR3 nucleotides: TGTGCCACCAGCAGAGTAGCGGGGGGGCGCGAGACCCAGTACTTC. Its protein product is CATSRVAGGRETQYF.

This clone was seen a few times. This chain links TRBV6-5 with TRBJ2-3; 9 bases agree with TRBD1. V shed 4 bases, J shed 5 bases, and the junction held 7 bases outside the gene matches. Germline V lookup: CDR1 MNHEY, CDR2 SVGAGI. The CDR3 has 15 amino acids. For the CDR3, the DNA is TGTGCCAGCAGTTCCGGGACAGGGAGGTTAGATACGCAGTATTTT. The encoded protein is CASSSGTGRLDTQYF.

The chain carries TRBV7-9 and TRBJ1-4; 9 nucleotides agree with TRBD1. J was trimmed by 6 bases and V by 3 bases; bases with no gene match: 5. CDR3 length: 15 amino acids. Germline lookup yields CDR1 SEHNR and CDR2 FQNEAQ (reference sequence). CDR3 nucleotide sequence: TGTGCCAGCAGCTTTGGGGACAGGGAAGATGAAAAACTGTTTTTT. Translated: CASSFGDREDEKLFF.

This clone was seen a few times. V gene TRBV6-1 combines with J gene TRBJ2-1, with 16 bases aligning to TRBD2. Germline CDR1 reads MNHNS; CDR2 reads SASEGT. The CDR3 is 17 amino acids. Losses at the gene ends were 4 bases for V and 9 bases for J; bases not matched to a gene: 9. The DNA for the CDR3 is TGTGCCAGCAGTGCCCCAGGGGGACTAGCGGGAGGGACTGAGCAGTTCTTC. Protein sequence: CASSAPGGLAGGTEQFF.

This chain joins TRBV18 and TRBJ1-2; maybe TRBD1 (5 bases). This CDR3 has 15 amino acids. The V end was cut by 3 bases, the J end by 5 bases, with 16 bases between. Germline CDR1 reads KGHSH; CDR2 reads LQKENI. The CDR3: CASSPSTELGYGYTF. The CDR3 coding sequence is TGTGCCAGCTCACCCTCGACAGAGCTGGGGTATGGCTACACCTTC.

This clone was observed a handful of times. The CDR3 DNA is TGCAGCGTTGAGGGACAGGGCGAGACCCAGTACTTC. Protein: CSVEGQGETQYF. The chain combines TRBV29-1 with TRBJ2-5; TRBD1 agrees at 9 bases. The germline V gene encodes CDR1 SQVTM and CDR2 ANQGSEA. The trim removed 3 bases at V and 5 bases at J, leaving 1 base unmatched. This CDR3 is 12 amino acids long.

This clone has a handful of counts. The gene calls are TRBV20-1 and TRBJ2-1; perhaps TRBD1 as D (6 bases). Looked up from germline, CDR1 is DFQATT and CDR2 is SNEGSKA (reference sequence). The CDR3 has 10 residues. The germline V and J ends were trimmed by 4 bases and 9 bases, with 7 bases remaining between them. CDR3 bases: TGCAGTGCTACCAGGGGTGAGCAGTTCTTC. The encoded protein is CSATRGEQFF.

The sample holds one count of this clone. The chain links TRBV27 to TRBJ2-7, with 7 bases aligning to TRBD2. The V segment lost 3 bases and the J segment 0 bases; nucleotides outside the gene matches: 8. The V gene's germline CDR1 is MNHEY and CDR2 SMNVEV (reference sequence). The CDR3 has 16 amino acids. The CDR3 is CASSFVGSGRSYEQYF. In DNA form, the CDR3 reads TGTGCCAGCAGTTTTGTCGGTAGCGGGCGCTCCTACGAGCAGTACTTC.

The chain couples TRBV2 to TRBJ1-1; the D is unclear. CDR3 size: 15 residues. V was clipped by 0 bases and J by 1 base, with 9 bases between them. Germline V gene sequence: CDR1 SNHLY, CDR2 FYNNEI. CDR3 loop: CASSEALPGNTEAFF. As DNA, the CDR3 is TGTGCCAGCAGTGAAGCGCTTCCAGGGAACACTGAAGCTTTCTTT.

The sample holds one count of this clone. This chain uses TRBV25-1 with TRBJ1-3; unclear D gene. V lost 4 bases and J lost 0, with 4 bases in between. Germline V gene data show CDR1 as MGHDK and CDR2 as SYGVNS. The CDR3 is 13 residues long. The CDR3 sequence: CASSASSGNTIYF. The CDR3 bases are TGTGCCAGCAGTGCGAGCTCTGGAAACACCATATATTTT.